Listed below are T cell receptor beta chains from one sample, sequenced in a study of blood T cell repertoires in COVID-19. Sequenced by immunoSEQ multiplex PCR; TCRdb stores in-frame clones only, minus some. The data contain some 180,000 clones, 70% to 80% of them singletons. The sequenced material came from peripheral blood. These receptor sequences come from a woman aged 45 to 65 with active or convalescent COVID-19. Both conserved end residues are part of each CDR3. D genes are given only for firm matches. A clone size is listed for some rows: how often the clone was seen (once, few, many), or a class if it is expanded.

D: -; V: TRBV6-5; size: -; J: TRBJ1-5; CDR3: CASQMSGYNQPQHF; DNA: TGTGCCAGCCAGATGTCAGGCTATAATCAGCCCCAGCATTTT
D: -; V: TRBV4-1; size: few; J: TRBJ1-2; CDR3: CASSQDGFVSSGYTF; DNA: TGCGCCAGCAGCCAAGACGGGTTTGTAAGTTCTGGCTACACCTTC
D: TRBD2; V: TRBV19; size: -; J: TRBJ2-1; CDR3: CASKGLAGVNEQFF; DNA: TGTGCCAGTAAGGGACTAGCGGGAGTGAATGAGCAGTTCTTC
D: -; V: TRBV12-3/TRBV12-4; size: -; J: TRBJ1-2; CDR3: CASSLQEGIGYTF; DNA: TGTGCCAGCAGTTTACAGGAAGGAATTGGCTACACCTTC
D: TRBD1; V: TRBV29-1; size: -; J: TRBJ2-5; CDR3: CSVRQGQETQYF; DNA: TGCAGCGTTCGACAGGGGCAAGAGACCCAGTACTTC
D: TRBD1; V: TRBV9; size: few; J: TRBJ2-2; CDR3: CASSSGQGANTGELFF; DNA: TGTGCCAGCAGCTCGGGACAGGGGGCGAACACCGGGGAGCTGTTTTTT
D: TRBD1; V: TRBV7-9; size: -; J: TRBJ1-1; CDR3: CASSLGGQAGRKAFF; DNA: TGTGCCAGCAGCTTAGGGGGACAGGCCGGAAGGAAAGCTTTCTTT
D: -; V: TRBV30; size: -; J: TRBJ1-1; CDR3: CAWRWRLNTEAFF; DNA: TGTGCCTGGAGGTGGAGGCTGAACACTGAAGCTTTCTTT
D: -; V: TRBV28; size: -; J: TRBJ1-5; CDR3: CASTPDTRGQPQHF; DNA: TGTGCCAGCACCCCGGACACGCGAGGACAGCCCCAGCATTTT
D: -; V: TRBV7-9; size: -; J: TRBJ1-5; CDR3: CASSSTDYSNQPQHF; DNA: TGTGCCAGCAGCTCAACAGATTATAGCAATCAGCCCCAGCATTTT
D: -; V: TRBV11-2; size: few; J: TRBJ2-5; CDR3: CASSLVGRQETQYF; DNA: TGTGCCAGCAGCTTAGTCGGGAGACAAGAGACCCAGTACTTC
D: TRBD2; V: TRBV2; size: few; J: TRBJ2-1; CDR3: CASSELAGVGNEQFF; DNA: TGTGCCAGCAGTGAACTAGCGGGAGTAGGTAATGAGCAGTTCTTC
D: TRBD2; V: TRBV7-2; size: -; J: TRBJ2-3; CDR3: CASSLLAGGSRTDTQYF; DNA: TGTGCCAGCAGCTTATTGGCGGGGGGCAGCCGCACAGATACGCAGTATTTT
D: TRBD2; V: TRBV18; size: -; J: TRBJ2-5; CDR3: CASSETSGGPQETQYF; DNA: TGTGCCAGCTCAGAAACTAGCGGGGGGCCCCAAGAGACCCAGTACTTC
D: TRBD1; V: TRBV7-9; size: -; J: TRBJ1-3; CDR3: CASSLAGTGGNTIYF; DNA: TGTGCCAGCAGCTTAGCCGGGACAGGGGGAAACACCATATATTTT
D: TRBD1; V: TRBV6-1; size: -; J: TRBJ1-2; CDR3: CASREEQGAANYGYTF; DNA: TGTGCCAGCAGGGAAGAACAGGGGGCGGCTAACTATGGCTACACCTTC
D: -; V: TRBV30; size: -; J: TRBJ1-2; CDR3: CAYHRVGYGYTF; DNA: TGTGCCTACCACAGGGTCGGGTATGGCTACACCTTC
D: TRBD2; V: TRBV4-1; size: -; J: TRBJ2-7; CDR3: CASSQDPGTSGSVEQYF; DNA: TGCGCCAGCAGCCAAGACCCCGGGACTAGCGGGAGTGTTGAGCAGTACTTC
D: -; V: TRBV9; size: -; J: TRBJ2-3; CDR3: CASSVAGFGTDTQYF; DNA: TGTGCCAGCAGCGTAGCAGGGTTTGGCACAGATACGCAGTATTTT
D: -; V: TRBV19; size: -; J: TRBJ2-3; CDR3: CASSAAGFTDTQYF; DNA: TGTGCCAGTAGTGCCGCGGGGTTCACAGATACGCAGTATTTT
D: -; V: TRBV18; size: -; J: TRBJ2-7; CDR3: CASSPPAGPYEQYF; DNA: TGTGCCAGCTCACCACCGGCAGGGCCGTACGAGCAGTACTTC
D: -; V: TRBV20-1; size: few; J: TRBJ2-5; CDR3: CSALGQETQYF; DNA: TGCAGCGCGCTCGGTCAAGAGACCCAGTACTTC
D: -; V: TRBV5-1; size: -; J: TRBJ1-2; CDR3: CASSLVQGRDGYTF; DNA: TGCGCCAGCAGCTTGGTTCAGGGCAGAGATGGCTACACCTTC
D: -; V: TRBV7-9; size: -; J: TRBJ2-3; CDR3: CASSLLVSDTQYF; DNA: TGTGCCAGCAGCTTACTAGTTTCAGATACGCAGTATTTT
D: TRBD1; V: TRBV12-3/TRBV12-4; size: -; J: TRBJ1-1; CDR3: CASSSTGYTEAFF; DNA: TGTGCCAGCAGTTCGACAGGGTACACTGAAGCTTTCTTT
D: -; V: TRBV19; size: -; J: TRBJ1-3; CDR3: CASSIPTRGVSGNTIYF; DNA: TGTGCCAGTAGTATACCCACACGCGGAGTGTCTGGAAACACCATATATTTT
D: -; V: TRBV19; size: -; J: TRBJ1-4; CDR3: CASSMRGLVEKLFF; DNA: TGTGCCAGTAGTATGCGGGGGCTTGTTGAAAAACTGTTTTTT
D: TRBD2; V: TRBV4-2; size: -; J: TRBJ2-5; CDR3: CASGLAGQETQYF; DNA: TGTGCCAGCGGGCTAGCGGGGCAAGAGACCCAGTACTTC
D: -; V: TRBV6-5; size: few; J: TRBJ1-2; CDR3: CASTQLRGYTF; DNA: TGTGCCAGCACCCAACTTCGCGGCTACACCTTC
D: -; V: TRBV19; size: -; J: TRBJ1-4; CDR3: CASSITGQTNEKLFF; DNA: TGTGCCAGTAGTATCACAGGGCAAACTAATGAAAAACTGTTTTTT
D: -; V: TRBV30; size: -; J: TRBJ1-4; CDR3: CAWSVTTGVGGLFF; DNA: TGTGCCTGGAGTGTTACGACAGGCGTTGGCGGACTGTTTTTT
D: -; V: TRBV5-4; size: -; J: TRBJ2-3; CDR3: CASSLAQTDTQYF; DNA: TGTGCCAGCAGCTTGGCCCAGACAGATACGCAGTATTTT
D: -; V: TRBV2; size: few; J: TRBJ2-7; CDR3: CASKSPGGAGADSYEQYF; DNA: TGTGCCAGCAAATCCCCAGGGGGCGCGGGGGCTGACTCCTACGAGCAGTACTTC
D: TRBD2; V: TRBV6-6; size: -; J: TRBJ2-7; CDR3: CATSGTSGSSYEQYF; DNA: TGTGCCACCTCCGGGACTAGCGGGAGCTCCTACGAGCAGTACTTC
D: TRBD1; V: TRBV7-2; size: -; J: TRBJ1-2; CDR3: CASSLETGANYGYTF; DNA: TGTGCCAGCAGTTTGGAGACAGGGGCTAACTATGGCTACACCTTC
D: -; V: TRBV6-2/TRBV6-3; size: -; J: TRBJ2-7; CDR3: CASSTPTVSYEQYF; DNA: TGTGCCAGCAGTACCCCGACAGTGTCCTACGAGCAGTACTTC
D: -; V: TRBV9; size: once; J: TRBJ1-6; CDR3: CASSVESENSPLHF; DNA: TGTGCCAGCAGCGTAGAGTCTGAGAATTCACCCCTCCACTTT
D: -; V: TRBV6-6; size: -; J: TRBJ2-3; CDR3: CASSGAISTDTQYF; DNA: TGTGCCAGCAGTGGGGCGATCTCCACAGATACGCAGTATTTT
D: TRBD1; V: TRBV7-2; size: -; J: TRBJ1-6; CDR3: CASSYQQGAGSPLHF; DNA: TGTGCCAGCAGCTACCAACAGGGGGCCGGTTCACCCCTCCACTTT
D: -; V: TRBV6-6; size: many; J: TRBJ2-2; CDR3: CASSARGEKAGELFF; DNA: TGTGCCAGCAGTGCCAGGGGGGAGAAGGCCGGGGAGCTGTTTTTT
D: TRBD1; V: TRBV24-1; size: -; J: TRBJ1-2; CDR3: CATSDLLQGQGDYGYTF; DNA: TGTGCCACCAGTGATTTGCTTCAGGGACAGGGAGACTATGGCTACACCTTC
D: -; V: TRBV2; size: -; J: TRBJ1-1; CDR3: CASHRGTEAFF; DNA: TGTGCCAGCCACCGGGGGACTGAAGCTTTCTTT
D: -; V: TRBV7-9; size: -; J: TRBJ2-7; CDR3: CASSSGAQNGYEQYF; DNA: TGTGCCAGCAGCTCAGGGGCGCAAAACGGGTACGAGCAGTACTTC
D: -; V: TRBV19; size: few; J: TRBJ1-4; CDR3: CASTGGRDSKGEKLFF; DNA: TGTGCCAGTACAGGTGGCAGGGACTCGAAGGGTGAAAAACTGTTTTTT
D: TRBD2; V: TRBV29-1; size: -; J: TRBJ2-5; CDR3: CSVRGGPRDQETQYF; DNA: TGCAGCGTTCGGGGGGGTCCCCGGGACCAAGAGACCCAGTACTTC
D: TRBD2; V: TRBV4-1; size: -; J: TRBJ2-7; CDR3: CASSPGLAGRSSYEQYF; DNA: TGCGCCAGCAGCCCGGGACTAGCGGGGCGAAGCTCCTACGAGCAGTACTTC
D: -; V: TRBV7-2; size: -; J: TRBJ2-7; CDR3: CASSPRAPTEYSYEQYF; DNA: TGTGCCAGCAGCCCTAGAGCCCCGACCGAATACTCCTACGAGCAGTACTTC
D: TRBD2; V: TRBV28; size: -; J: TRBJ2-5; CDR3: CASSSLAGNQETQYF; DNA: TGTGCCAGCAGTTCACTAGCGGGGAACCAAGAGACCCAGTACTTC